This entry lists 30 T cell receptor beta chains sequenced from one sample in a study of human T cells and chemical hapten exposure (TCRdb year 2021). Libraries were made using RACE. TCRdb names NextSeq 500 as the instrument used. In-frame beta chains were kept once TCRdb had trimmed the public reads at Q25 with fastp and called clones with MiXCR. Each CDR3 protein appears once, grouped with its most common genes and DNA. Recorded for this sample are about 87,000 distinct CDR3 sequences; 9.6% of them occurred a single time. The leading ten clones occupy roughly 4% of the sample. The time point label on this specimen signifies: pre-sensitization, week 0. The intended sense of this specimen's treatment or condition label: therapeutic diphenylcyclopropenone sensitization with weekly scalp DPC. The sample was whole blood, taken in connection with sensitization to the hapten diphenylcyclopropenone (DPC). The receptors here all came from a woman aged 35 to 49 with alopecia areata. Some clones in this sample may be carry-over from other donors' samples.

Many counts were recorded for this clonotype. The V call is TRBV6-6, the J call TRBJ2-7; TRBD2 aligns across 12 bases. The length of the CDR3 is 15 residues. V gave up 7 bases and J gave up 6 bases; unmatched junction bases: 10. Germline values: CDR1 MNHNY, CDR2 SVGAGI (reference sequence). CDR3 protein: CASTPSGGVWVEQYF. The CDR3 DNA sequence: TGTGCCAGCACCCCTAGCGGGGGGGTGTGGGTCGAGCAGTACTTC.

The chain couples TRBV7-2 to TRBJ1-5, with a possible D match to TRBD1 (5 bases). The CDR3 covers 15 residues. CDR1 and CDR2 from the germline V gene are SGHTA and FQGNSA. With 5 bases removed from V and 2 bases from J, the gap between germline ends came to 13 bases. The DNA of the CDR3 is TGTGCCAGCAGCACGGGGGTTGCCGGCAATCAGCCCCAGCATTTT. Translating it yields CASSTGVAGNQPQHF.

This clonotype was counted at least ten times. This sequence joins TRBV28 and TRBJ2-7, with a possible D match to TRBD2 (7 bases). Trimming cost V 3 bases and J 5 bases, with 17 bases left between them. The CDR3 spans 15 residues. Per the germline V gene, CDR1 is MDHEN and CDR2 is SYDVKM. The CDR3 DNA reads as TGTGCCAGCAGTTTCGGGGGGCGTTCCACTAACGAGCAGTACTTC. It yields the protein CASSFGGRSTNEQYF. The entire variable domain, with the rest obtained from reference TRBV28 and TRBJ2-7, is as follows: DVKVTQSSRYLVKRTGEKVFLECVQDMDHENMFWYRQDPGLGLRLIYFSYDVKMKEKGDIPEGYSVSREKKERFSLILESASTNQTSMYLCASSFGGRSTNEQYFGPGTRLTVT.

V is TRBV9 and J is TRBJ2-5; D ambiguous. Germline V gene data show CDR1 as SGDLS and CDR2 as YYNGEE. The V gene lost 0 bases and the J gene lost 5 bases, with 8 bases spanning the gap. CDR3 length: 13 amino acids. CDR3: CASSVGSRETQYF. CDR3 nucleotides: TGTGCCAGCAGCGTAGGTAGCCGGGAGACCCAGTACTTC.

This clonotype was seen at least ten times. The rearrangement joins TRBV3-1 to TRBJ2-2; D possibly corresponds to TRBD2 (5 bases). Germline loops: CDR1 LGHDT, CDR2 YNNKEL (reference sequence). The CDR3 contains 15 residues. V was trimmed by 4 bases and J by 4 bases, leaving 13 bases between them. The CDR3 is CASSLRVVTTGELFF. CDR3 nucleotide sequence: TGTGCCAGCAGCCTGAGGGTGGTGACCACCGGGGAGCTGTTTTTT.

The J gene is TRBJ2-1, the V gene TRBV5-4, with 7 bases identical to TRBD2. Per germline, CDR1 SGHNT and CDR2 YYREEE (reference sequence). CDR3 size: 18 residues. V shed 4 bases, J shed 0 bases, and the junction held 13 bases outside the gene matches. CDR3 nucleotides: TGTGCCAGCAGCCCCGACTGGGACTATCTGAGCTCCTACAATGAGCAGTTCTTC. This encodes CASSPDWDYLSSYNEQFF.

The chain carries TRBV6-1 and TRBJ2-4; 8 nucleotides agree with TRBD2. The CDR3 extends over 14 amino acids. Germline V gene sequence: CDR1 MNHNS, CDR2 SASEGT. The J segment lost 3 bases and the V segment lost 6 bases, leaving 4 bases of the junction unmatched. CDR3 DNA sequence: TGTGCCAGCAGCGTTAGCGGGGTCAAAAACATTCAGTACTTC. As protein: CASSVSGVKNIQYF.

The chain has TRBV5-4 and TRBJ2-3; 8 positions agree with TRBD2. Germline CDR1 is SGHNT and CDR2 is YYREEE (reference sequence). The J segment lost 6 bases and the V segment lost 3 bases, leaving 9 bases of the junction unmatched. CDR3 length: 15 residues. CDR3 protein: CASSYSSGSQDTQYF. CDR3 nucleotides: TGTGCCAGCAGCTACTCGAGCGGGAGTCAGGATACGCAGTATTTT.

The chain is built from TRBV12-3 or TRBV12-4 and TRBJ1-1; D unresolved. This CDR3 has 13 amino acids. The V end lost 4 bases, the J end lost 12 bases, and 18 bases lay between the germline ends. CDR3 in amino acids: CASSYGNIRITFF. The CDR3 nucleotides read TGTGCCAGCAGTTATGGAAACATTCGAATAACTTTCTTT.

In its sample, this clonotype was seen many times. The CDR3 loop reads CASSRILAGPSSYEQYF. The CDR3 nucleotides are TGTGCCAGCAGCCGAATACTAGCGGGGCCGAGCTCCTACGAGCAGTACTTC. This chain joins TRBV3-1 and TRBJ2-7; TRBD2 aligns across 10 bases. V lost 4 bases and J lost 0; bases outside the gene matches: 9. CDR1 is LGHDT and CDR2 is YNNKEL in the germline V gene (reference sequence). CDR3 size: 17 residues.

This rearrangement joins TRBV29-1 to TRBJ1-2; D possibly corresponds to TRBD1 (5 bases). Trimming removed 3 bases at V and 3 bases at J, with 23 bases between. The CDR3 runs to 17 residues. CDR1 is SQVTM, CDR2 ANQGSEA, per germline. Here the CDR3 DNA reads TGCAGCGTTGACGGTTGGGACCAAGGCATCCGAGACTATGGCTACACCTTC. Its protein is CSVDGWDQGIRDYGYTF.

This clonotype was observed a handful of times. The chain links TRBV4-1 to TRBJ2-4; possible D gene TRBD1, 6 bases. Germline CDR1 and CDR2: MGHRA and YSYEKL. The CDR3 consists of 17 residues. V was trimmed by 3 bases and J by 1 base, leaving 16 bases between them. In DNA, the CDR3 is TGCGCCAGCAGCCAGGGGGCCAGTTTGGGGGCCAAAAACATTCAGTACTTC. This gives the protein CASSQGASLGAKNIQYF.

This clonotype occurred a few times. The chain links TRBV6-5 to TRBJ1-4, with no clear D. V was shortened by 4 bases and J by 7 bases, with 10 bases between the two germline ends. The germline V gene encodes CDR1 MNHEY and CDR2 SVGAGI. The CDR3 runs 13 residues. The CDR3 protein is CASSFRATEKLFF. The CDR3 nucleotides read TGTGCCAGCAGTTTTAGGGCTACTGAAAAACTGTTTTTT.

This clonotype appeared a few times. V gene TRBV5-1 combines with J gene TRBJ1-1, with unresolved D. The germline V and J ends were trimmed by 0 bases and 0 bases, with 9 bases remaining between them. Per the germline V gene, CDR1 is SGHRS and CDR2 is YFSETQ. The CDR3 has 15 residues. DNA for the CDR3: TGCGCCAGCAGCTTGGGGCAGGTCGTGAACACTGAAGCTTTCTTT. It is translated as CASSLGQVVNTEAFF.

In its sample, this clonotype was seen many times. The DNA of the CDR3 is TGTGCCAGCAGCCTTTCGACAGGAAGGGATTCACCCCTCCACTTT. Protein sequence: CASSLSTGRDSPLHF. This chain joins TRBV11-2 and TRBJ1-6; possible D gene TRBD1, 6 bases. V lost 5 bases to trimming and J lost 8 bases, with 16 bases between them. The CDR3 is made up of 15 amino acids. CDR1 SGHAT and CDR2 FQNNGV come from the germline V gene.

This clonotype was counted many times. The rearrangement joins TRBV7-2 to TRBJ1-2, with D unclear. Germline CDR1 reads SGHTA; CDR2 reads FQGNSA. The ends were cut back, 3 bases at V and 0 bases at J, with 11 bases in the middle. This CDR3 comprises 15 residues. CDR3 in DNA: TGTGCCAGCAGCTTGTCGTGGTTCGCTAACTATGGCTACACCTTC. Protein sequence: CASSLSWFANYGYTF.

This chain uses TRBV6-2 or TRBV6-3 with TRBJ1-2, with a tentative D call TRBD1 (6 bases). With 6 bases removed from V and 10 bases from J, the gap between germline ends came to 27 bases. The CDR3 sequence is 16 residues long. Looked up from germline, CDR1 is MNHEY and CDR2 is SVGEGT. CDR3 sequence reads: CASSRPGTFTSAYYTF. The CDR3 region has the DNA TGTGCCAGCAGCCGTCCCGGGACATTCACCAGCGCGTACTACACCTTC.

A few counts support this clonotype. The CDR3 sequence: CASSPTGVPIGYTF. As DNA, the CDR3 is TGTGCCAGCAGCCCGACAGGGGTCCCTATTGGCTACACCTTC. The chain recombines TRBV27 with TRBJ1-2, with 8 positions matching TRBD1. CDR3 size: 14 residues. V was pared by 6 bases and J by 7 bases, with 10 bases of the junction left unmatched. The germline V gene encodes CDR1 MNHEY and CDR2 SMNVEV (reference sequence).

This CDR3 is CASSPSTFTDTQYF. DNA for the CDR3: TGTGCCAGCAGCCCATCGACTTTCACAGATACGCAGTATTTT. The V and J genes are TRBV7-2 and TRBJ2-3; no firm D call. Germline V gene lookup returns CDR1 SGHTA and CDR2 FQGNSA. Trimming left V 5 bases short and J 2 bases short, with 11 bases between. The CDR3 is 14 amino acids.

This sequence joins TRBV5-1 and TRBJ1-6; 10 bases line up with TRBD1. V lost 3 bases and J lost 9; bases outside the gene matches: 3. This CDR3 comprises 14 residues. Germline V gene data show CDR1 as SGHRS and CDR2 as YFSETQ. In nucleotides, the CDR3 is TGCGCCAGCAGCTGGGACAGGGGAGCTTCACCCCTCCACTTT. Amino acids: CASSWDRGASPLHF.

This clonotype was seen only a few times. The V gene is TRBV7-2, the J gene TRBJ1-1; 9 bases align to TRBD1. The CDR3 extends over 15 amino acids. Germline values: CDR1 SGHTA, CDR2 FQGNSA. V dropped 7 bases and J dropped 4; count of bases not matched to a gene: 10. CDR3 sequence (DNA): TGTGCCAGCAACCCTACCGGGACAGGGTCCACTGAAGCTTTCTTT. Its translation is CASNPTGTGSTEAFF.

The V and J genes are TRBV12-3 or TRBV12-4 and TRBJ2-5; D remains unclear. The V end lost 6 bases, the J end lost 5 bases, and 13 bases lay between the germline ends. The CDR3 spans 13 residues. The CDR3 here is CASSPHKTETQYF. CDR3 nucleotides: TGTGCCAGCAGCCCCCATAAGACGGAGACCCAGTACTTC.

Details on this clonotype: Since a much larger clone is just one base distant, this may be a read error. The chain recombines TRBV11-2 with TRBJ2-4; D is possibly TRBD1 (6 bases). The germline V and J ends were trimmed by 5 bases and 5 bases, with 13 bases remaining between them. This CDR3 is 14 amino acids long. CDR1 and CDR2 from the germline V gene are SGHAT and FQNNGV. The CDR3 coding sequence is TGTGCCAGCAGCCTGGACAGAGCAGAAAACATTCAGTACTTC. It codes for CASSLDRAENIQYF.

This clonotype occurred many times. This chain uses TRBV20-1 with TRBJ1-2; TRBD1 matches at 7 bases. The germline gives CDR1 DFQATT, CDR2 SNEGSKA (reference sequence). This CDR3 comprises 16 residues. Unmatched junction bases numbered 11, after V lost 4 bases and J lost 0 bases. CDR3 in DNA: TGCAGTGCTAATGGACCGGGACAGTTTTCTAACTATGGCTACACCTTC. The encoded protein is CSANGPGQFSNYGYTF.

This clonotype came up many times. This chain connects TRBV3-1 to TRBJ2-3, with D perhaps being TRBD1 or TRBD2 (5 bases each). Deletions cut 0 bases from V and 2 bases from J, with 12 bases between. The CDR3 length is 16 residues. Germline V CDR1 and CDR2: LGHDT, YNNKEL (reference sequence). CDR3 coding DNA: TGTGCCAGCAGCCAAGATATTGGGGGAATCACAGATACGCAGTATTTT. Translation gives CASSQDIGGITDTQYF.

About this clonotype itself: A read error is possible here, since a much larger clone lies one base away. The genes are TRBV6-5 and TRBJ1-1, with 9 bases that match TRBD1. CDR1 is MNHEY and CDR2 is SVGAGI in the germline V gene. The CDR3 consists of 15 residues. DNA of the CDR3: TGTACCAGCAGTTACTATGGACAGGGGAGCACTGAAGCTTTCTTT. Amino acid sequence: CTSSYYGQGSTEAFF.

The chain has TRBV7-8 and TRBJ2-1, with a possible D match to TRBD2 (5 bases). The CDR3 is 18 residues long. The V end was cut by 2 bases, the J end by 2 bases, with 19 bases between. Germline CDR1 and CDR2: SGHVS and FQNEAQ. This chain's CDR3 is CASSLSRGGLAPYNEQFF. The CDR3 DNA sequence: TGTGCCAGCAGCTTATCGCGAGGTGGCCTAGCTCCCTACAATGAGCAGTTCTTC.

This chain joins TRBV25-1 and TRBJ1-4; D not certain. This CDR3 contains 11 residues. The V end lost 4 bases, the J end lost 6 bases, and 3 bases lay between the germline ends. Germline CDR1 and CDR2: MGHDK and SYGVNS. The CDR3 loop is CASSVYEKLFF. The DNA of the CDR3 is TGTGCCAGCAGTGTTTATGAAAAACTGTTTTTT.

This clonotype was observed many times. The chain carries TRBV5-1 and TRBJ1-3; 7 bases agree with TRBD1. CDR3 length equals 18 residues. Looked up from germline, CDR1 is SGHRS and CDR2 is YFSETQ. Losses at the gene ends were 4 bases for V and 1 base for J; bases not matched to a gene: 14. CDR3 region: CASSPVPPTGFSGNTIYF. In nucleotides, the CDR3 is TGCGCCAGCAGCCCGGTTCCTCCGACAGGGTTTTCTGGAAACACCATATATTTT.

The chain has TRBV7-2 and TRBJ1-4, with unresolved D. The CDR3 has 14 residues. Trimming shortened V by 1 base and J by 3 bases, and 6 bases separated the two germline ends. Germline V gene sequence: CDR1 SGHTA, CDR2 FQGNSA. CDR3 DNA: TGTGCCAGCAGCTTAGAGGGTTCTAATGAAAAACTGTTTTTT. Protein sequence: CASSLEGSNEKLFF.